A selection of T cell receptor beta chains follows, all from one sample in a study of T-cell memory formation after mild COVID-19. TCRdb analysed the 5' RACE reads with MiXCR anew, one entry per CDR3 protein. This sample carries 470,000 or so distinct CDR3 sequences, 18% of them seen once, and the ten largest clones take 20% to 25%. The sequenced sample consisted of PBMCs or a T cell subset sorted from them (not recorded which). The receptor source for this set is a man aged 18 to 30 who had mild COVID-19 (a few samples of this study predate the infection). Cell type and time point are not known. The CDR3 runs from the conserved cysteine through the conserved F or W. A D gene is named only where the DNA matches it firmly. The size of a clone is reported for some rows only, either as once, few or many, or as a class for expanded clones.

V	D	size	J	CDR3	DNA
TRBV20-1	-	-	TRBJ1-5	CSAREGSGQPQHF	TGCAGTGCTAGAGAGGGCAGCGGTCAGCCCCAGCATTTT
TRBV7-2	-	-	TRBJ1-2	CASSLGARGLYGYTF	TGTGCCAGCAGCTTAGGGGCCAGGGGTTTATATGGCTACACCTTC
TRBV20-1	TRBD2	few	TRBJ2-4	CSALPGLGDKNIQYF	TGCAGTGCGCTCCCGGGACTAGGTGACAAAAACATTCAGTACTTC
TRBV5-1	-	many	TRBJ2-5	CASSPDQETQYF	TGTGCCAGCAGCCCAGACCAAGAGACCCAGTACTTC
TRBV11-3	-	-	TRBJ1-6	CASSARGGAHSPLHF	TGTGCCAGCAGCGCTCGGGGGGGCGCCCATTCACCCCTCCACTTT
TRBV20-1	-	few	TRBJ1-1	CSGTTDNTEAFF	TGCAGTGGAACGACAGACAACACTGAAGCTTTCTTT
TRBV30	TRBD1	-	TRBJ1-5	CAWSGQGEQPQHF	TGTGCCTGGAGTGGGCAGGGGGAACAGCCCCAGCATTTT
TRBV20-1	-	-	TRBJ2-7	CSASRSGAYEQYF	TGCAGTGCTAGCAGGTCAGGAGCCTACGAGCAGTACTTC
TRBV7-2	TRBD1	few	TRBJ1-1	CASSAQTGRFTEAFF	TGTGCCAGCAGCGCCCAGACAGGGCGGTTCACTGAAGCTTTCTTT
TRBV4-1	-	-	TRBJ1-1	CASSPLGGGTEAFF	TGCGCCAGCAGCCCTCTCGGGGGGGGCACTGAAGCTTTCTTT